Described below is a single TCR beta chain sequence and its context. Primers included in the PCR were 60 Vbeta and 13 Jbeta primers. Generated by immunoSEQ multiplex PCR, the TCRdb table keeps only in-frame clones and is missing some. Here the sample spans 90,000 or so clones, about 81% being singletons. This entry belongs to a study of cytomegalovirus exposure and HLA in healthy donors. The germline CDR1 and CDR2 sequences are SGHVS and FQNEAQ. V was pared by 5 bases and J by 9 bases, with 9 bases of the junction left unmatched. The CDR3 extends over 15 amino acids. Sequenced input: PBMCs. The sequence was obtained from a man in his sixties in good health and CMV-seronegative. The V gene is TRBV7-8, the J gene TRBJ1-6; 8 positions agree with TRBD1. CDR3 nucleotide sequence: TGTGCCAGCAGCCGCAACAGGGGGGAGGGTTCACCCCTCCACTTT. It yields the protein CASSRNRGEGSPLHF.